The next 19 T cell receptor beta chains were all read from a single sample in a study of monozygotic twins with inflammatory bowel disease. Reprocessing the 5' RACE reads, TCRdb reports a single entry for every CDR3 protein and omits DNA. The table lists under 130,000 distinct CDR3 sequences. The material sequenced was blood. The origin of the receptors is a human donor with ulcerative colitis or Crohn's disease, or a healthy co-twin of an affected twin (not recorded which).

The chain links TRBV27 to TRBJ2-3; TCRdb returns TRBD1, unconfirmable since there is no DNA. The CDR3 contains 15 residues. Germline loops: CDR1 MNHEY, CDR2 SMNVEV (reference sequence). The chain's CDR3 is CASSSRQGRTDTQYF.

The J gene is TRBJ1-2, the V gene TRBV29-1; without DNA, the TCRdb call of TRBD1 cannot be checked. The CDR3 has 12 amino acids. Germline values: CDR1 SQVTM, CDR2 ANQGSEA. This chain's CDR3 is CSVPTGGVGYIF. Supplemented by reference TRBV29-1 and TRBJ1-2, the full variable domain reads SAVISQKPSRDICQRGTSLTIQCQVDSQVTMMFWYRQQPGQSLTLIATANQGSEATYESGFVIDKFPISRPNLTFSTLTVSNMSPEDSSIYLCSVPTGGVGYIFGSGTRLTVV.

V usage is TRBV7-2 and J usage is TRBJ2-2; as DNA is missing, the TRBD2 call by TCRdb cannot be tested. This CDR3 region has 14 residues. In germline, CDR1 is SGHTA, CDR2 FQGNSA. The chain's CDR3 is CASSRRDYTGELFF.

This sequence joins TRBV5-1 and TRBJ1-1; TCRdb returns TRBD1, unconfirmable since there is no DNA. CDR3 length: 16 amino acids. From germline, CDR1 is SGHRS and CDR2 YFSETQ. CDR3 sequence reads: CASSLAILTQNTEAFF.

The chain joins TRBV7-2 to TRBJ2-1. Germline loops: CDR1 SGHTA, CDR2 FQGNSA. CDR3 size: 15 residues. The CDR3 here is CASSLAPEPYNEQFF.

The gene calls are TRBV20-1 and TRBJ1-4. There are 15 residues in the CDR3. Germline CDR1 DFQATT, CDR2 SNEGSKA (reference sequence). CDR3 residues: CSARVARPTNEKLFF.

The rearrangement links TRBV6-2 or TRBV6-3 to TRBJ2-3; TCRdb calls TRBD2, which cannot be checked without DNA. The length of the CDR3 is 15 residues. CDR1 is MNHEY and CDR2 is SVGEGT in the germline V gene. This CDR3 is CASRLSGRVSDTQYF.

The CDR3 region is CASSYSPGMASTGELFF. This chain connects TRBV6-2 or TRBV6-3 to TRBJ2-2; as DNA is missing, the TRBD2 call by TCRdb cannot be tested. This CDR3 region has 17 residues. The germline V gene encodes CDR1 MNHEY and CDR2 SVGEGT.

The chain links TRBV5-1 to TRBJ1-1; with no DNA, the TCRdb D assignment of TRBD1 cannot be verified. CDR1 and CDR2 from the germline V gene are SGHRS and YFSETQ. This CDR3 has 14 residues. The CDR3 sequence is CASSLGGADGEAFF.

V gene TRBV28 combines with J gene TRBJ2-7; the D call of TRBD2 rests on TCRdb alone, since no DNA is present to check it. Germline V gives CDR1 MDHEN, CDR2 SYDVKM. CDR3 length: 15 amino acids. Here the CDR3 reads CASSLGGSRVYEQYF.

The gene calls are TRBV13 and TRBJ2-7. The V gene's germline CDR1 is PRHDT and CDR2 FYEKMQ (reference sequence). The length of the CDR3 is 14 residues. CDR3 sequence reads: CASSLGRGLYEQYF.

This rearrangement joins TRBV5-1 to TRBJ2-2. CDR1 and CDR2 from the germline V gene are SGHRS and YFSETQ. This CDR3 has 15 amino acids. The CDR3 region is CASSLVASLTGELFF.

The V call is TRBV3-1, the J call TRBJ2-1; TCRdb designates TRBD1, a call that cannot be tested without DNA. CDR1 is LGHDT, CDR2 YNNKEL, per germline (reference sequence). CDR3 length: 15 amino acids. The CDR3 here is CASSQDSGTASQQFF.

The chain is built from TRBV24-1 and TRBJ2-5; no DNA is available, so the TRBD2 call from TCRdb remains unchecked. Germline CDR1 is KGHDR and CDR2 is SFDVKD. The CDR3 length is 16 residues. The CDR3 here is CATSRKTSGSEETQYF.

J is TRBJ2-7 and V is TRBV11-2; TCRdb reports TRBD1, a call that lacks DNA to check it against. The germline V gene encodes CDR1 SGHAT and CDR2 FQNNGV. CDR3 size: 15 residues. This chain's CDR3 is CASSLRQVSSYEQYF.

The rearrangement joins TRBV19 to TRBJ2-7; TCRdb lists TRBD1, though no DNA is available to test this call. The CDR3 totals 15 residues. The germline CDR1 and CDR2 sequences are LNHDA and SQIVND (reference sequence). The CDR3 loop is CASSPRQGNSYEQYF.

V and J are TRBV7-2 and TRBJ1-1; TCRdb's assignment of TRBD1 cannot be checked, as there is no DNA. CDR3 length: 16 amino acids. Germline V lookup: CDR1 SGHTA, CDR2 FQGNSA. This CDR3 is CASSLAVITGSTEAFF. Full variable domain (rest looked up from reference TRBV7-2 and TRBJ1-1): GAGVSQSPSNKVTEKGKDVELRCDPISGHTALYWYRQSLGQGLEFLIYFQGNSAPDKSGLPSDRFSAERTGGSVSTLTIQRTQQEDSAVYLCASSLAVITGSTEAFFGQGTRLTVV.

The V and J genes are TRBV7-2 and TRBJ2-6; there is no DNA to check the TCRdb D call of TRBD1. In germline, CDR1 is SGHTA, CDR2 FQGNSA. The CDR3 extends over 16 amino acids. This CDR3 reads CASSLGGTAGANVLTF.

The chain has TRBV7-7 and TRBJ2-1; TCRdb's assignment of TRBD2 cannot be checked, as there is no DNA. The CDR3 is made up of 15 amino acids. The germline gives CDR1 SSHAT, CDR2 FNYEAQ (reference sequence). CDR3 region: CASSLDGTQGDEQFF.